This is a list of T cell receptor beta chains from one sample in a study of human T cells and chemical hapten exposure. TCRdb processed the RACE reads anew with MiXCR; each CDR3 protein has one entry. The table lists more than 300,000 distinct CDR3 sequences, roughly 6% of them singletons. The specimen was whole blood, collected in connection with sensitization to the hapten diphenylcyclopropenone (DPC). The receptors originated from a woman aged 18-35 years with alopecia areata. Some clones in this sample may be carry-over from other donors' samples. Both conserved end residues are part of each CDR3. The D gene is left open where the match is weak. Not all rows give a size; the values are once, few, many and, for expanded clones, a class.

J: TRBJ1-3; V: TRBV27; size: many; D: NA; CDR3: CASSLNRYSGNTIYF; DNA: TGTGCCAGCAGTTTAAATCGGTACTCTGGAAACACCATATATTTT
J: TRBJ1-1; V: TRBV3-1; size: many; D: NA; CDR3: CASSHGQSPGVAFF; DNA: TGTGCCAGCAGCCACGGACAGTCCCCGGGTGTGGCTTTCTTT
J: TRBJ2-3; V: TRBV7-9; size: few; D: TRBD2; CDR3: CASSLEASRGGTDTQYF; DNA: TGTGCCAGCAGCTTAGAGGCTTCGCGGGGGGGCACAGATACGCAGTATTTT
J: TRBJ2-1; V: TRBV20-1; size: few; D: TRBD2; CDR3: CSARELAGGSEQFF; DNA: TGCAGTGCTAGAGAACTAGCGGGGGGCAGCGAGCAGTTCTTC
J: TRBJ2-1; V: TRBV7-3; size: NA; D: TRBD2; CDR3: CASSSIAGGINEQFF; DNA: TGTGCCAGCAGCTCCATAGCGGGGGGTATCAATGAGCAGTTCTTC
J: TRBJ1-1; V: TRBV6-2/TRBV6-3; size: NA; D: NA; CDR3: CASSSGGLRTDTEAFF; DNA: TGTGCCAGCAGTTCGGGGGGGCTAAGGACGGACACTGAAGCTTTCTTT
J: TRBJ2-6; V: TRBV6-1; size: NA; D: TRBD2; CDR3: CASRAGGTSGANVLTF; DNA: TGTGCCAGCAGAGCGGGGGGGACCTCTGGGGCCAACGTCCTGACTTTC
J: TRBJ2-6; V: TRBV6-2/TRBV6-3; size: many; D: NA; CDR3: CATGWLPGANVLTF; DNA: TGTGCCACCGGGTGGCTACCTGGGGCCAACGTCCTGACTTTC
J: TRBJ1-6; V: TRBV4-3; size: NA; D: NA; CDR3: CASSLISSYNSPLHF; DNA: TGCGCCAGCAGTCTAATCAGCTCCTATAATTCACCCCTCCACTTT
J: TRBJ1-2; V: TRBV28; size: few; D: TRBD1; CDR3: CASSLGDRDGYTF; DNA: TGTGCCAGCAGTTTAGGGGACAGGGATGGCTACACCTTC
J: TRBJ2-5; V: TRBV7-8; size: NA; D: TRBD2; CDR3: CASSPRLAGGGETQYF; DNA: TGTGCCAGCAGCCCCCGACTAGCGGGGGGGGGAGAGACCCAGTACTTC
J: TRBJ2-1; V: TRBV11-2; size: many; D: NA; CDR3: CASSLMSDEQFF; DNA: TGTGCCAGCAGCTTAATGAGTGATGAGCAGTTCTTC
J: TRBJ1-4; V: TRBV28; size: many; D: NA; CDR3: CASRALQGSTNEKLFF; DNA: TGTGCCAGCAGAGCCTTACAGGGATCAACTAATGAAAAACTGTTTTTT
J: TRBJ2-2; V: TRBV27; size: NA; D: TRBD1; CDR3: CASSRDRPNTGELFF; DNA: TGTGCCAGCAGTAGGGACAGGCCGAACACCGGGGAGCTGTTTTTT
J: TRBJ1-1; V: TRBV28; size: few; D: NA; CDR3: CASSLRLREGAFF; DNA: TGTGCCAGCAGTTTGCGTCTGAGGGAGGGAGCTTTCTTT
J: TRBJ1-6; V: TRBV28; size: many; D: NA; CDR3: CASSLRAGRDNSPLHF; DNA: TGTGCCAGCAGTTTAAGGGCGGGCAGGGATAATTCACCCCTCCACTTT
J: TRBJ2-7; V: TRBV28; size: many; D: NA; CDR3: CASIQTGAGVAYEQYF; DNA: TGTGCCAGCATCCAAACGGGGGCAGGGGTTGCCTACGAGCAGTACTTC
J: TRBJ2-5; V: TRBV10-3; size: NA; D: NA; CDR3: CAISESPSGTQYF; DNA: TGTGCCATCAGTGAGTCTCCTAGTGGTACCCAGTACTTC